The present TCR beta chain was sequenced within a study of blood T cells in healthy people across ages. Whole-study results and caveats: CMV status of donors was not determined, possibly confounding expanded clonotype changes.

This clonotype has more than one count but fewer than ten. The antigen is unknown. Compared with germline, one end of the junction differs, possibly owing to a read error. CDR1 is DFQATT, CDR2 SNEGSKA, per germline (reference sequence). The CDR3 extends over 12 amino acids. Using a J-beta primer mix together with a sample-barcoded 5' primer, a second PCR was run for roughly 6 to 12 cycles. TCRdb re-called the 5' RACE reads through MiXCR, storing one row per CDR3 protein. The sample lists roughly 1,800,000 distinct CDR3 sequences, roughly 52% occurring once. The chain combines TRBV20-1 with TRBJ1-2; a weak D match, TRBD1 (6 bases). Sequenced material: blood. The receptor was derived from a woman in her forties in good health. The CDR3 bases are TGTCAACACAGGGTCGGTGACTATGGCTACACCTTC. It specifies CQHRVGDYGYTF.